This entry lists 8 T cell receptor beta chains sequenced from one sample in a study of CD8 T cells in ankylosing spondylitis. MiXCR, applied by TCRdb to the 5' RACE reads, yields one record per CDR3 protein. The data contain around 160,000 distinct CDR3 sequences, around 10% of them singletons. The sequencing input was blood, either unsorted or a sorted T cell fraction (not recorded which). These receptors all come from a male donor with ankylosing spondylitis or in good health (not recorded which).

This clonotype showed up just a few times. This chain uses TRBV5-1 with TRBJ1-4; D ambiguous. The V gene's germline CDR1 is SGHRS and CDR2 YFSETQ. The CDR3 runs to 16 residues. Trimming left V 1 base short and J 2 bases short, with 12 bases between. DNA of the CDR3: TGCGCCAGCAGCTTGTATGGCTCCTCGACTAATGAAAAACTGTTTTTT. Translating gives CASSLYGSSTNEKLFF.

This clonotype was counted many times. This chain connects TRBV25-1 to TRBJ2-3; D gene uncertain. This CDR3 is 15 amino acids long. Germline lookup yields CDR1 MGHDK and CDR2 SYGVNS. V was cut by 5 bases and J by 3 bases, with 15 bases left in between. CDR3 region: CASSRYVGGTDTQYF. The CDR3 coding sequence is TGTGCCAGCAGTCGATATGTGGGTGGGACAGATACGCAGTATTTT.

This clonotype was counted many times. The chain recombines TRBV28 with TRBJ1-6; D call uncertain. The CDR3 totals 16 residues. The V end lost 5 bases, the J end lost 6 bases, and 17 bases lay between the germline ends. CDR1 and CDR2 (germline): MDHEN, SYDVKM. The CDR3 nucleotides are TGTGCCAGCAGTCGGGAAACCCCTACACTTAATTCACCCCTCCACTTT. Protein sequence: CASSRETPTLNSPLHF.

The J gene is TRBJ2-7, the V gene TRBV4-3, with D possibly TRBD1 on 6 matching bases. The germline V gene encodes CDR1 LGHNA and CDR2 YSLEER. This CDR3 has 9 residues. Trimming removed 9 bases at V and 7 bases at J, with 7 bases between. The CDR3 DNA reads as TGCGCCAGGCAGGGGGAGCAGTACTTC. Its translation is CARQGEQYF.

In this sample, this clonotype turned up once. This sequence joins TRBV15 and TRBJ2-3; D is possibly TRBD2 (7 bases). Germline CDR1 LNHNV, CDR2 YYDKDF (reference sequence). Trimming took off 2 bases at V and 7 bases at J, with 16 bases between the two ends. CDR3 length: 15 amino acids. This CDR3 reads CATSRWGGALNTQYF. In DNA, the CDR3 is TGTGCCACCAGCAGATGGGGGGGGGCCCTTAATACGCAGTATTTT.

This clonotype showed up many times. The J gene is TRBJ2-2, the V gene TRBV5-1, with 10 bases matching TRBD1. Germline V lookup: CDR1 SGHRS, CDR2 YFSETQ. The CDR3 is 15 residues long. V shed 4 bases and J 11 bases; nucleotides not matched to a gene: 11. The CDR3 here is CASSPRTGGAGELFF. In nucleotides, the CDR3 is TGCGCCAGCAGCCCCCGGACAGGGGGTGCAGGAGAGCTGTTTTTT.

In its sample, this clonotype was seen a few times. The V call is TRBV11-2, the J call TRBJ1-2, with a possible D match to TRBD1 (5 bases). V was clipped by 8 bases and J by 3 bases, with 10 bases between them. This CDR3 spans 12 amino acids. Germline V gives CDR1 SGHAT, CDR2 FQNNGV. The CDR3 sequence is CASGGSYYGYTF. DNA of the CDR3: TGTGCCAGCGGGGGATCCTACTATGGCTACACCTTC.

Here the CDR3 reads CASSTGVTDTQYF. The CDR3 coding sequence is TGTGCCAGTAGTACCGGGGTCACAGATACGCAGTATTTT. The chain recombines TRBV19 with TRBJ2-3, with D tentatively TRBD2 (5 bases). CDR1 and CDR2 (germline): LNHDA, SQIVND (reference sequence). V was trimmed by 4 bases and J by 2 bases, leaving 7 bases between them. The CDR3 consists of 13 residues.